This T cell receptor (beta chain) was sequenced in a study of T-cell memory formation after mild COVID-19. Regarding the study as a whole: Shrinking CD4+ clones were chiefly CM and EM; CD8+ ones were chiefly EMRA. Clones that contracted from day 15 to 85 were balanced CD4/CD8, while later expanders leaned CD4+.

One entry per CDR3 protein, called by TCRdb with MiXCR from the 5' RACE reads. The sample contains a few hundred thousand distinct CDR3 sequences, 20% to 30% of which appear only once. This clonotype was seen only a few times. Its antigen is still unknown. This CDR3 contains 18 residues. CDR1 SGHRS and CDR2 YFSETQ come from the germline V gene. The V end lost 4 bases, the J end lost 1 base, and 18 bases lay between the germline ends. The sequence was collected from an adult woman who had mild COVID-19 (a few samples of this study predate the infection). Cell type and time point are not known. The sample comprised PBMCs or a T cell subset sorted from them (not recorded which). The gene calls are TRBV5-1 and TRBJ2-6, with D possibly matching TRBD2 (6 bases). CDR3 coding DNA: TGCGCCAGCAGCGGATTACAGCTGGGGGGTTCTGGGGCCAACGTCCTGACTTTC. It is translated as CASSGLQLGGSGANVLTF.